The next 28 T cell receptor beta chains were all read from a single sample in a study of cytomegalovirus exposure and HLA in healthy donors. This table comes from immunoSEQ multiplex PCR, and its TCRdb copy is limited to in-frame clones, with some not included. This sample has around 300,000 clones, with roughly 90% found just once. The sample was PBMCs. These receptor sequences come from a woman aged 18-29 years in good health and CMV-seronegative.

The chain is built from TRBV28 and TRBJ2-4; 10 bases agree with TRBD2. V was clipped by 9 bases and J by 11 bases; unmatched bases: 10. Germline V gives CDR1 MDHEN, CDR2 SYDVKM. The CDR3 is made up of 13 amino acids. The DNA for the CDR3 is TGTGCCAGTAGCACCGGGACTAGCGTTTTTCAGTACTTC. Its translation: CASSTGTSVFQYF.

The V gene is TRBV5-4, the J gene TRBJ1-2; TRBD1 is a possible D gene (6 bases). This CDR3 has 13 amino acids. V was clipped by 0 bases and J by 7 bases, with 10 bases between them. CDR1 and CDR2 from the germline V gene are SGHNT and YYREEE (reference sequence). The CDR3, as DNA: TGTGCCAGCAGCTTGGCAGGGGTTCCTGGCTACACCTTC. This gives the protein CASSLAGVPGYTF.

V and J are TRBV5-6 and TRBJ2-7, with 10 bases fitting TRBD2. Germline V gene data show CDR1 as SGHDT and CDR2 as YYEEEE. The CDR3 has 17 residues. V was clipped by 2 bases and J by 3 bases; unmatched bases: 11. The CDR3 DNA sequence: TGTGCCAGCAGCTTACTAGCGGGAAATCTCGCCGGCTACGAGCAGTACTTC. Protein product: CASSLLAGNLAGYEQYF. The variable domain in full, completed from reference TRBV5-6 and TRBJ2-7, reads DAGVTQSPTHLIKTRGQQVTLRCSPKSGHDTVSWYQQALGQGPQFIFQYYEEEERQRGNFPDRFSGHQFPNYSSELNVNALLLGDSALYLCASSLLAGNLAGYEQYFGPGTRLTVT.

V and J are TRBV7-8 and TRBJ2-2; D remains ambiguous. V was clipped by 2 bases and J by 6 bases, with 4 bases between them. Germline V gene lookup returns CDR1 SGHVS and CDR2 FQNEAQ. The CDR3 is 12 residues long. DNA for the CDR3: TGTGCCAGCAGCTTATCTGCCGGGGAGCTGTTTTTT. Amino acid sequence: CASSLSAGELFF.

The chain links TRBV30 to TRBJ1-6; D call uncertain. The CDR3 sequence is 14 residues long. The germline V and J ends were trimmed by 1 base and 6 bases, with 10 bases remaining between them. Looked up from germline, CDR1 is GTSNPN and CDR2 is SVGIG (reference sequence). CDR3 loop: CAWSDSGVNSPLHF. The CDR3, as DNA: TGTGCCTGGAGTGACAGCGGGGTTAATTCACCCCTCCACTTT.

The chain couples TRBV18 to TRBJ1-2; 9 bases line up with TRBD1. Trimming at V came to 3 bases and at J to 5 bases, leaving 10 bases not matched to a gene. This CDR3 spans 16 amino acids. The germline V gene has CDR1 KGHSH and CDR2 LQKENI. The CDR3 spells CASSPEKGTGIYGYTF. DNA for the CDR3: TGTGCCAGCTCACCCGAGAAAGGGACAGGGATTTATGGCTACACCTTC.

The chain is built from TRBV19 and TRBJ2-7; TRBD1 is a possible D gene (5 bases). The CDR3 consists of 13 residues. Trimming left V 4 bases short and J 5 bases short, with 12 bases between. From germline, CDR1 is LNHDA and CDR2 SQIVND (reference sequence). DNA of the CDR3: TGTGCCAGTAGTACCGGCAGGGTCGACGAGCAGTACTTC. As protein: CASSTGRVDEQYF.

This clone has only one observation. CDR3 nucleotide sequence: TGTGCCAGTAGTATGGGGCGGACTATGAACACTGAAGCTTTCTTT. Protein sequence: CASSMGRTMNTEAFF. This sequence joins TRBV19 and TRBJ1-1; weak D call: TRBD1 (5 bases). Germline loops: CDR1 LNHDA, CDR2 SQIVND (reference sequence). Trimming shortened V by 3 bases and J by 0 bases, and 11 bases separated the two germline ends. This CDR3 region has 15 residues.

The chain joins TRBV2 to TRBJ2-1; possibly TRBD2 for D (6 bases). The germline V gene encodes CDR1 SNHLY and CDR2 FYNNEI. V lost 6 bases and J 5 bases, leaving 17 bases between the germline ends. The CDR3 covers 15 residues. The CDR3 DNA follows: TGTGCCAGCAGGACTCCCGGGGGATTTAACAATGAGCAGTTCTTC. Encoded protein: CASRTPGGFNNEQFF.

The chain employs TRBV9 and TRBJ2-7; 9 nucleotides line up with TRBD1. The CDR3 is 14 amino acids. Looked up from germline, CDR1 is SGDLS and CDR2 is YYNGEE. Trimming removed 4 bases from V and 5 bases from J; junction bases left unmatched: 7. CDR3: CASSKGQGINEQYF. The CDR3 DNA follows: TGTGCCAGCAGCAAGGGACAGGGTATCAACGAGCAGTACTTC.

CDR3 region: CASSARDTRETQYF. CDR3 DNA sequence: TGTGCCAGCAGTGCTCGGGACACCCGGGAGACCCAGTACTTC. The rearrangement uses TRBV6-1 and TRBJ2-5, with D maybe TRBD1 (6 bases). The CDR3 length is 14 residues. The germline CDR1 and CDR2 sequences are MNHNS and SASEGT. V was cut by 4 bases and J by 5 bases, with 14 bases left in between.

The chain is built from TRBV7-9 and TRBJ1-2; TRBD1 aligns across 7 bases. There are 15 residues in the CDR3. Unmatched junction bases numbered 9, after V lost 5 bases and J lost 3 bases. Per germline, CDR1 SEHNR and CDR2 FQNEAQ (reference sequence). CDR3 DNA: TGTGCCAGCAGCCCCGCGGGACAGCAAGACTATGGCTACACCTTC. It encodes CASSPAGQQDYGYTF.

The chain has TRBV6-1 and TRBJ1-6, with D possibly being TRBD1 (6 bases). From germline, CDR1 is MNHNS and CDR2 SASEGT. The V end was cut by 8 bases, the J end by 7 bases, with 12 bases between. CDR3 length: 13 amino acids. As DNA, the CDR3 is TGTGCCAGCGGGACAAATTCAAATTCACCCCTCCACTTT. It encodes CASGTNSNSPLHF.

The chain combines TRBV27 with TRBJ2-7, with 9 bases matching TRBD1. V was clipped by 5 bases and J by 3 bases; unmatched bases: 11. Germline CDR1 is MNHEY and CDR2 is SMNVEV (reference sequence). The CDR3 loop spans 16 amino acids. CDR3 loop: CASSTLRDRVGYEQYF. The CDR3 nucleotides are TGTGCCAGCAGTACACTTCGGGACAGGGTCGGCTACGAGCAGTACTTC.

The chain joins TRBV5-1 to TRBJ1-1; maybe TRBD1 (5 bases). The ends were cut back, 1 base at V and 1 base at J, with 8 bases in the middle. The CDR3 covers 14 residues. The germline V gene has CDR1 SGHRS and CDR2 YFSETQ. The CDR3 coding sequence is TGCGCCAGCAGCTTGCAGGGTCCGAACACTGAAGCTTTCTTT. Translation gives CASSLQGPNTEAFF.

The V and J genes are TRBV25-1 and TRBJ1-3; D is perhaps TRBD1 (6 bases). Germline CDR1 is MGHDK and CDR2 is SYGVNS. The CDR3 is 18 amino acids. Trimming left V 4 bases short and J 1 base short, with 20 bases between. CDR3 nucleotide sequence: TGTGCCAGCAGTGGTTACATAACAGGGTCCGGGTCTGGAAACACCATATATTTT. Protein: CASSGYITGSGSGNTIYF.

The rearrangement uses TRBV28 and TRBJ1-5; 8 nucleotides line up with TRBD1. Germline values: CDR1 MDHEN, CDR2 SYDVKM. V dropped 4 bases and J dropped 1; count of bases not matched to a gene: 12. The CDR3 is 18 amino acids. Written as DNA, the CDR3 is TGTGCCAGCAGTTCTACCCTAACAGGGGGACTGAGCAATCAGCCCCAGCATTTT. This translates into CASSSTLTGGLSNQPQHF. Filled out from reference TRBV28 and TRBJ1-5, the complete variable domain reads DVKVTQSSRYLVKRTGEKVFLECVQDMDHENMFWYRQDPGLGLRLIYFSYDVKMKEKGDIPEGYSVSREKKERFSLILESASTNQTSMYLCASSSTLTGGLSNQPQHFGDGTRLSIL.

The genes are TRBV13 and TRBJ1-3, with TRBD1 identical over 9 bases. There are 14 residues in the CDR3. V lost 4 bases and J lost 2; bases outside the gene matches: 0. Germline-derived CDR1 and CDR2 are PRHDT and FYEKMQ (reference sequence). CDR3 sequence (DNA): TGTGCCAGCAGCTACAGGGGGCCTGGAAACACCATATATTTT. It is translated as CASSYRGPGNTIYF.

The chain carries TRBV11-1 and TRBJ1-3; D remains ambiguous. Germline V lookup: CDR1 SGHAT, CDR2 FQDESV (reference sequence). The CDR3 runs 12 residues. V gave up 5 bases and J gave up 7 bases, with 9 bases separating them. CDR3 sequence reads: CASSRPSNTIYF. DNA for the CDR3: TGTGCCAGCAGCCGTCCTTCGAACACCATATATTTT.

The V gene is TRBV27, the J gene TRBJ1-1; D perhaps matches TRBD1 (5 bases). Germline V gene data show CDR1 as MNHEY and CDR2 as SMNVEV (reference sequence). The germline V and J ends were trimmed by 2 bases and 1 base, with 8 bases remaining between them. The length of the CDR3 is 14 residues. The CDR3 nucleotides read TGTGCCAGCAGTTTACAGCAGGGGAACACTGAAGCTTTCTTT. It yields the protein CASSLQQGNTEAFF.

The chain uses TRBV28 and TRBJ2-1; 9 nucleotides agree with TRBD2. The CDR3 covers 13 residues. V was clipped by 7 bases and J by 9 bases; unmatched bases: 7. Per the germline V gene, CDR1 is MDHEN and CDR2 is SYDVKM. The CDR3 protein is CASTASGMSEQFF. The DNA for the CDR3 is TGTGCCAGCACGGCTAGCGGGATGAGTGAGCAGTTCTTC.

This sequence joins TRBV5-1 and TRBJ2-7, with 8 bases that match TRBD2. V shed 0 bases, J shed 4 bases, and the junction held 3 bases outside the gene matches. Germline V gives CDR1 SGHRS, CDR2 YFSETQ. This CDR3 is built from 14 residues. As DNA, the CDR3 is TGCGCCAGCAGCTTGGCCAGCGGGGGTTACGAGCAGTACTTC. Its translation: CASSLASGGYEQYF.

The V and J genes are TRBV7-6 and TRBJ2-1; 7 nucleotides line up with TRBD2. J lost 1 base, V lost 4 bases, and 13 bases had no gene match. This CDR3 region has 18 residues. Germline lookup yields CDR1 SGHVS and CDR2 FNYEAQ. The CDR3 region is CASSYTGRGGLSYNEQFF. The CDR3 DNA reads TGTGCCAGCAGCTACACTGGGAGGGGAGGGTTATCCTACAATGAGCAGTTCTTC.

The chain recombines TRBV25-1 with TRBJ1-5, with TRBD1 identical over 8 bases. The CDR3 contains 14 residues. CDR1 is MGHDK, CDR2 SYGVNS, per germline. Trimming took 6 bases from V and 3 from J; bases not matched to a gene: 4. The CDR3 DNA reads as TGTGCCAGCAGCTGGACAGGGTCCAATCAGCCCCAGCATTTT. It codes for CASSWTGSNQPQHF. The whole variable domain, filled in from reference TRBV25-1 and TRBJ1-5, reads EADIYQTPRYLVIGTGKKITLECSQTMGHDKMYWYQQDPGMELHLIHYSYGVNSTEKGDLSSESTVSRIRTEHFPLTLESARPSHTSQYLCASSWTGSNQPQHFGDGTRLSIL.

This chain connects TRBV9 to TRBJ1-2, with TRBD1 as a possible D gene (5 bases). CDR1 is SGDLS, CDR2 YYNGEE, per germline. There are 16 residues in the CDR3. V was cut by 3 bases and J by 3 bases, with 18 bases left in between. The CDR3 nucleotides are TGTGCCAGCAGCGCGGGACTTCTCCCAGCGGACTATGGCTACACCTTC. This gives the protein CASSAGLLPADYGYTF.

The V call is TRBV11-2, the J call TRBJ2-7, with 7 bases matching TRBD2. V was pared by 1 base and J by 7 bases, with 7 bases of the junction left unmatched. Looked up from germline, CDR1 is SGHAT and CDR2 is FQNNGV. This CDR3 contains 14 residues. CDR3 nucleotide sequence: TGTGCCAGCAGCTTAGGCGGGAGAGGGTGGGAGCAGTACTTC. It encodes CASSLGGRGWEQYF. The variable domain in full, completed from reference TRBV11-2 and TRBJ2-7, reads EAGVAQSPRYKIIEKRQSVAFWCNPISGHATLYWYQQILGQGPKLLIQFQNNGVVDDSQLPKDRFSAERLKGVDSTLKIQPAKLEDSAVYLCASSLGGRGWEQYFGPGTRLTVT.

V gene TRBV19 combines with J gene TRBJ1-5, with a weak D call TRBD1 (6 bases). Trimming cost V 1 base and J 7 bases, with 17 bases left between them. The CDR3 contains 16 residues. Germline loops: CDR1 LNHDA, CDR2 SQIVND (reference sequence). The CDR3 coding sequence is TGTGCCAGTAGTATAGGCGGGGGGGCAGGGAGCCAGCCCCAGCATTTT. It codes for CASSIGGGAGSQPQHF.

Written as DNA, the CDR3 is TGTGCCAGCAGCTTAGGTGGGACTAGCTCCTACGAGCAGTACTTC. Amino acids: CASSLGGTSSYEQYF. The rearrangement uses TRBV7-6 and TRBJ2-7, with TRBD2 matching 8 bases. V shed 1 base and J 0 bases; nucleotides not matched to a gene: 2. The CDR3 spans 15 residues. The V gene's germline CDR1 is SGHVS and CDR2 FNYEAQ.